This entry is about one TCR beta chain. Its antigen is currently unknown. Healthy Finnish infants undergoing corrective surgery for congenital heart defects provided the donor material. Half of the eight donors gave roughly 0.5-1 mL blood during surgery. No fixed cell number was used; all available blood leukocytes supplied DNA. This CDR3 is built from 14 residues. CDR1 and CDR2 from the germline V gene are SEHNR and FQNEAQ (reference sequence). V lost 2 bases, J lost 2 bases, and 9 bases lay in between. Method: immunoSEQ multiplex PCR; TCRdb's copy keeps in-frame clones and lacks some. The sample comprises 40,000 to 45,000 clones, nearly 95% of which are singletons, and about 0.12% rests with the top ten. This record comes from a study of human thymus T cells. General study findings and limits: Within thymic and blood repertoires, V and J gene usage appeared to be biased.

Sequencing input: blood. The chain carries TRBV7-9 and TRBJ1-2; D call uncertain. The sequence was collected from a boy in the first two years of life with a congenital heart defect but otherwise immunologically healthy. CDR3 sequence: CASSLKVANYGYTF. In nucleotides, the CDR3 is TGTGCCAGCAGCTTAAAGGTCGCGAACTATGGCTACACCTTC.